Listed below are T cell receptor beta chains from one sample, sequenced in a study of blood T cell repertoires in COVID-19. Using immunoSEQ multiplex PCR, the repertoire was profiled, and TCRdb retains in-frame clones only, with some absent. The sample shows around 450,000 clones, 90% of them seen only once. Specimen: PBMCs or T cells enriched from blood (not recorded which). The receptors stem from a man younger than 35 who had recovered from COVID-19. CDR3s include the opening cysteine and the closing phenylalanine or tryptophan. The D gene is left open where the match is weak. Clone size is given for some rows only: seen once, a few or many times, or a class if the clone is expanded.

size,V,J,D,CDR3,DNA
NA,TRBV6-1,TRBJ2-3,NA,CASSETPATSTDTQYF,TGTGCCAGCAGTGAAACCCCAGCGACTAGCACAGATACGCAGTATTTT
NA,TRBV24-1,TRBJ1-2,TRBD1,CATEGAYGYTF,TGTGCCACCGAGGGGGCCTATGGCTACACCTTC
once,TRBV10-1,TRBJ1-5,TRBD1,CASSEGTGPDQPQHF,TGCGCCAGCAGTGAGGGGACAGGGCCCGATCAGCCCCAGCATTTT
NA,TRBV5-4,TRBJ1-1,NA,CASSPVQGWPEAFF,TGTGCCAGCAGCCCCGTGCAGGGGTGGCCTGAAGCTTTCTTT
once,TRBV6-5,TRBJ1-5,NA,CASTGVRNQPQHF,TGTGCCAGCACAGGGGTGAGGAATCAGCCCCAGCATTTT
NA,TRBV10-1,TRBJ2-3,TRBD2,CATGGRTTDTQYF,TGCGCCACGGGCGGGAGAACGACAGATACGCAGTATTTT
NA,TRBV5-1,TRBJ2-7,TRBD2,CASFSGGVTYEQYF,TGCGCCAGCTTTAGCGGGGGAGTCACCTACGAGCAGTACTTC
NA,TRBV1,TRBJ2-1,NA,CTSSQDPSGLAGEGNNEQFF,TGCACCAGCAGCCAAGACCCTAGCGGACTAGCGGGGGAAGGCAACAATGAGCAGTTCTTC
NA,TRBV6-5,TRBJ2-7,TRBD1,CASSPDRGATYEQYF,TGTGCCAGCAGCCCCGACAGGGGAGCTACCTACGAGCAGTACTTC
NA,TRBV6-5,TRBJ1-1,NA,CASIEQGYTEAFF,TGTGCCAGCATCGAACAGGGTTATACTGAAGCTTTCTTT
NA,TRBV7-8,TRBJ1-4,TRBD1,CASSPTGGREKLFF,TGTGCCAGCAGCCCGACAGGGGGTCGGGAAAAACTGTTTTTT
NA,TRBV2,TRBJ2-3,TRBD2,CASSDGPAGGLFSDTQYF,TGTGCCAGCAGTGACGGGCCAGCGGGAGGTCTGTTTTCAGATACGCAGTATTTT
once,TRBV6-5,TRBJ1-5,NA,CASSPNYPAQPQHF,TGTGCCAGCAGTCCCAACTATCCCGCACAGCCCCAGCATTTT
NA,TRBV20-1,TRBJ2-3,NA,CSASSFERTFTDTQYF,TGCAGTGCTAGTTCTTTCGAGCGGACCTTCACAGATACGCAGTATTTT
NA,TRBV25-1,TRBJ1-1,NA,CASSGRTQIFMNTEAFF,TGTGCCAGCAGTGGACGGACACAAATTTTCATGAACACTGAAGCTTTCTTT
NA,TRBV18,TRBJ2-1,TRBD2,CASSPGLAGSTYNEQFF,TGTGCCAGCTCACCCGGCCTAGCGGGTTCTACGTACAATGAGCAGTTCTTC
few,TRBV3-1/TRBV3-2,TRBJ2-7,TRBD2,CASSQGILAVYEQYF,TGTGCCAGCAGCCAAGGAATACTAGCGGTCTACGAGCAGTACTTC
NA,TRBV5-4,TRBJ1-5,NA,CASSLEVGGPQHF,TGTGCCAGCAGCTTGGAGGTAGGAGGGCCCCAGCATTTT
NA,TRBV11-2,TRBJ1-2,NA,CASSPAYGYGYTF,TGTGCCAGCAGCCCCGCTTACGGCTATGGCTACACCTTC
NA,TRBV5-1,TRBJ2-1,NA,CASSRSSGLRSYNEQFF,TGCGCCAGCAGCCGATCATCGGGACTGAGGTCCTACAATGAGCAGTTCTTC
NA,TRBV12-3/TRBV12-4,TRBJ1-5,NA,CASSPLLWPQHF,TGTGCCAGCAGTCCTCTTCTTTGGCCCCAGCATTTT
NA,TRBV7-8,TRBJ2-7,TRBD1,CASSLERDSYEQYF,TGTGCCAGCAGCTTAGAAAGGGACAGTTACGAGCAGTACTTC
NA,TRBV3-1/TRBV3-2,TRBJ2-3,TRBD2,CASSPGGEGTDTQYF,TGTGCCAGCAGCCCCGGGGGGGAGGGCACAGATACGCAGTATTTT
NA,TRBV2,TRBJ2-1,NA,CASVERLATNSPNNEQFF,TGTGCCAGCGTCGAAAGGTTAGCTACAAACTCTCCAAACAATGAGCAGTTCTTC
NA,TRBV2,TRBJ2-7,TRBD2,CASSEEREHHEQYF,TGTGCCAGCAGTGAGGAGCGGGAGCACCACGAGCAGTACTTC
NA,TRBV27,TRBJ1-1,NA,CASSLFKWGGLAEAFF,TGTGCCAGCAGTTTATTCAAGTGGGGCGGTCTGGCTGAAGCTTTCTTT
NA,TRBV3-1/TRBV3-2,TRBJ2-1,TRBD1,CASSQGTGRDEQFF,TGTGCCAGCAGCCAAGGGACAGGGAGAGATGAGCAGTTCTTC
NA,TRBV11-2,TRBJ2-2,TRBD1,CASSLETGIGELFF,TGTGCCAGCAGCTTAGAGACAGGGATCGGGGAGCTGTTTTTT
NA,TRBV5-4,TRBJ2-2,NA,CASRWGVNTGELFF,TGTGCCAGCAGGTGGGGAGTGAACACCGGGGAGCTGTTTTTT
NA,TRBV6-4,TRBJ1-5,NA,CASSDSRGHQHF,TGTGCCAGCAGTGACTCGAGAGGGCACCAGCATTTT
NA,TRBV11-2,TRBJ1-2,NA,CASSLGAVYGYTF,TGTGCCAGCAGCTTAGGGGCAGTCTATGGCTACACCTTC
NA,TRBV5-5,TRBJ2-6,TRBD1,CASSDQGVTGANVLTF,TGTGCCAGCAGCGACCAGGGGGTGACTGGGGCCAACGTCCTGACTTTC
NA,TRBV2,TRBJ1-3,NA,CASRQSRVSGNTIYF,TGTGCCAGCAGGCAATCACGGGTCTCTGGAAACACCATATATTTT
NA,TRBV19,TRBJ1-1,NA,CASSIGRTPITEAFF,TGTGCCAGTAGTATTGGACGGACTCCCATCACTGAAGCTTTCTTT
NA,TRBV11-3,TRBJ1-1,NA,CASSLDLENTEAFF,TGTGCCAGCAGCTTAGATCTAGAGAACACTGAAGCTTTCTTT
NA,TRBV27,TRBJ2-1,TRBD2,CASSLGLAGGGEQFF,TGTGCCAGCAGTTTAGGCCTAGCGGGAGGGGGGGAGCAGTTCTTC
NA,TRBV7-9,TRBJ2-3,NA,CASSYGDRTAIVDTQYF,TGTGCCAGCAGTTACGGTGACCGGACAGCCATAGTGGATACGCAGTATTTT
NA,TRBV19,TRBJ1-2,TRBD1,CASSTTPGGVYGYTF,TGTGCCAGTAGTACGACCCCAGGGGGCGTCTATGGCTACACCTTC
NA,TRBV5-1,TRBJ1-1,NA,CASSLDPSGNTEAFF,TGCGCCAGCAGCTTGGACCCGTCGGGTAACACTGAAGCTTTCTTT
NA,TRBV2,TRBJ1-4,NA,CASSAYRAPGEKLFF,TGTGCCAGCAGTGCGTACAGGGCCCCGGGTGAAAAACTGTTTTTT
NA,TRBV29-1,TRBJ2-1,TRBD2,CSVKASGGYWNEQFF,TGCAGCGTTAAAGCTAGCGGGGGCTACTGGAATGAGCAGTTCTTC
NA,TRBV27,TRBJ1-3,NA,CASSAEMDSTGNTIYF,TGTGCCAGCAGCGCCGAAATGGACAGTACGGGAAACACCATATATTTT
NA,TRBV28,TRBJ1-1,NA,CASSSIDRGEAFF,TGTGCCAGCAGTTCTATTGACAGAGGTGAAGCTTTCTTT
NA,TRBV5-1,TRBJ1-1,TRBD1,CASRVTGSDTEAFF,TGCGCCAGCAGGGTGACAGGGTCGGACACTGAAGCTTTCTTT
NA,TRBV27,TRBJ2-3,NA,CASGGLSSTDTQYF,TGTGCCAGCGGGGGACTGTCAAGCACAGATACGCAGTATTTT
NA,TRBV19,TRBJ1-5,NA,CASSRGLGNQPQHF,TGTGCCAGTAGTAGGGGGCTCGGCAATCAGCCCCAGCATTTT
NA,TRBV10-3,TRBJ1-4,NA,CAISDYPREKLFF,TGTGCCATCAGTGATTATCCCAGGGAAAAACTGTTTTTT
NA,TRBV10-1,TRBJ1-1,TRBD1,CASSEGQGNTEAFF,TGCGCCAGCAGTGAGGGACAGGGGAACACTGAAGCTTTCTTT
NA,TRBV14,TRBJ1-2,NA,CASSQGARESYGYTF,TGTGCCAGCAGCCAAGGGGCTAGGGAGAGCTATGGCTACACCTTC